Detailed here is one T cell receptor beta chain. Its antigen is unknown. The Oncomine TCR Beta short-read assay sequenced DNA from cultured CD4+ T cells. Each CDR3 protein gets one entry after TCRdb re-called the PCR reads with MiXCR. The sample has about 27,000 distinct CDR3 sequences; less than 80% are singletons. V gave up 0 bases and J gave up 3 bases, with 12 bases separating them. CDR1 and CDR2 (germline): MNHEY, SMNVEV (reference sequence). The CDR3 runs to 16 residues. This entry belongs to a study of vaccination and CD4 T cells after COVID-19. Described treatment: roughly nine-day PBMC culture with coronavirus spike peptide pools or control peptides (ViraFEST assay).

The genes are TRBV27 and TRBJ2-1; a weak D match, TRBD1 (5 bases). The source was CD4+ T cells from blood, cultured in vitro, collected after SARS-CoV-2 vaccination. The origin of this receptor is a human donor who received a COVID-19 vaccine. For the CDR3, the DNA is TGTGCCAGCAGTTTATCTGGTCAGGGAAACTACAATGAGCAGTTCTTC. Its protein product is CASSLSGQGNYNEQFF.